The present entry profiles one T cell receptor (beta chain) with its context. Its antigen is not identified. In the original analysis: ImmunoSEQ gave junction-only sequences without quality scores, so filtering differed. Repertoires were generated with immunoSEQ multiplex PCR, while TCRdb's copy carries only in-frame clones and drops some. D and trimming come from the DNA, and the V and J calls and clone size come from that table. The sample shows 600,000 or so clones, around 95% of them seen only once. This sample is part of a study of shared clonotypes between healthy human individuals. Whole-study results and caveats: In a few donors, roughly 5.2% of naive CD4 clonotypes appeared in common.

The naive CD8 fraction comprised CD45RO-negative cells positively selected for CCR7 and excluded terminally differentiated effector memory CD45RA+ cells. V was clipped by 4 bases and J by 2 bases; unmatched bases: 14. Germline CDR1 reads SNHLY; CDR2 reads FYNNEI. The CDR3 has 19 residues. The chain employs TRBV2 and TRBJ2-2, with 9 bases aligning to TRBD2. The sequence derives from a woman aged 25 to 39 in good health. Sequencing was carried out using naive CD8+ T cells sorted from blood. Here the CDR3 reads CASSVGRLAALANTGELFF. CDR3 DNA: TGTGCCAGCAGTGTTGGGAGACTAGCGGCCCTAGCTAACACCGGGGAGCTGTTTTTT.